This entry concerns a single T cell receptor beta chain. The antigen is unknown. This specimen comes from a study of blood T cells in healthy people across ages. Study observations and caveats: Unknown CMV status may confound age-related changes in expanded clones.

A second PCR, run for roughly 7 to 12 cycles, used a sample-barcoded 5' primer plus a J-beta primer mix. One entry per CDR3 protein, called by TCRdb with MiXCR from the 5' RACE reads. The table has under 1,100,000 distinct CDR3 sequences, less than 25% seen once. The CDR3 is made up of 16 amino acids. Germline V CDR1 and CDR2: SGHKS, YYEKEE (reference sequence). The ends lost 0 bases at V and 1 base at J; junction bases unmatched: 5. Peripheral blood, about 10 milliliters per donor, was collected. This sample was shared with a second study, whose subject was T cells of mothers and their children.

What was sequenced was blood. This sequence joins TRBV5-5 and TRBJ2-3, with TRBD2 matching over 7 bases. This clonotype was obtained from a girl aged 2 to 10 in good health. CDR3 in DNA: TGTGCCAGCAGCTTGGCCAGCGGGGTCCGCACAGATACGCAGTATTTT. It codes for CASSLASGVRTDTQYF.